This entry concerns a single TCR beta chain. Its antigen is currently not known. Base quality data are lacking; no much larger clone is found one base away. This sample is drawn from a study of CD8 T cells in Susac syndrome (dated by TCRdb to 2018 to 2020). Regarding the study in general: Whether CD8+ T cell activation and differentiation in Susac syndrome was antigen driven was tested using repertoire sequencing. What the authors observed across the whole study: The number of individuals in the TCR sequencing and HLA analysis was recognized as being relatively small.

RNA was extracted using the RNeasy kit, and roughly 0.45 to 1 microgram was reverse transcribed with random hexamers. The immunoSEQ multiplex PCR assay, which covers 54 Vbeta and 13 Jbeta segments, was used to amplify TCR beta CDR3 regions. PCR amplification bias was corrected by using a synthetic template baseline for primer optimization and computational correction. In the paper's pipeline: Reads were assigned to V, D and J genes according to IMGT and analyzed in immunoSEQ Analyzer, with only productive sequences retained. Clonality was computed as one minus Shannon entropy normalized by log2 of the number of productive unique sequences. For each patient and control, public and private clones were evaluated among the 100 most prevalent clones. Clones were defined as Susac-specific when absent from the healthy and MS cohorts, from some 1,100 published viral clones and from other ImmuneACCESS disease sequences. TCRdb trimmed the raw reads at Q25, called clones with MiXCR and kept productive beta chains. Each entry is one CDR3 protein sequence, shown with its most common DNA and genes. Here the V and J calls rest on TCRdb's processing, not on the authors' analysis. The sample contains 180,000 or so distinct CDR3 sequences, just under 95% of them found a single time. The ten largest make up 0.08% to 0.11% of the sample.

The germline V gene sets CDR1 to SGDLS and CDR2 to YYNGEE. Germline trimming: 4 bases from V, 4 bases from J; junction bases outside gene matches: 11. The cysteine opens and the phenylalanine closes a CDR3 of 16 amino acids. Only the CDR3 part of the read is kept: 48 bases, read in frame from the first base. Peripheral blood CD8+ and CD4+ T cells from healthy donors, Susac syndrome patients and multiple sclerosis patients were profiled using high-throughput TCR beta sequencing. The healthy donors served as controls matched for age and sex. Bulk CD8+ and CD4+ T cells were purified magnetically by negative isolation, whereas CD8+ TEMRA cells were enriched by FACS. Blood was drawn into EDTA tubes, processed within 24 hours, and PBMCs were isolated by density gradient centrifugation. PBMCs intended for TCR sequencing were cryopreserved in liquid nitrogen and thawed later in a water bath at 37 degrees C. The sorted or isolated CD4+, CD8+ and CD8+ TEMRA cells reached a purity of at least 90%.

The receptor was derived from a human donor in good health. Sequencing was done on a sample of CD4+ T cells from PBMCs. The chain employs TRBV9 and TRBJ2-5, with 9 middle bases fitting TRBD1. CDR3 sequence: CASSPRPTGGSETQYF. The nucleotides are TGTGCCAGCAGCCCCCGACCGACAGGGGGTTCAGAGACCCAGTACTTC.